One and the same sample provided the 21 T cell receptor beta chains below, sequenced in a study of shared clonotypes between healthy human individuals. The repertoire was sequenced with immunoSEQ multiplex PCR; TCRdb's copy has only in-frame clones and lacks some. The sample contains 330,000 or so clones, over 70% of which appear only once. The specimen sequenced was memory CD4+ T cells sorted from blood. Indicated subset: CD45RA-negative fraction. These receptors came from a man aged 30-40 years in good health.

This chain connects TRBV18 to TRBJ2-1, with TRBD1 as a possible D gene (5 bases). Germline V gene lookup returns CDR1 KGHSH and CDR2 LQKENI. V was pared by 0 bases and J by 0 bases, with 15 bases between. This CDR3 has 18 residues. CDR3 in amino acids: CASSPPRVTDYSYNEQFF. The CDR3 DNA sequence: TGTGCCAGCTCACCACCCAGGGTGACAGATTACTCCTACAATGAGCAGTTCTTC.

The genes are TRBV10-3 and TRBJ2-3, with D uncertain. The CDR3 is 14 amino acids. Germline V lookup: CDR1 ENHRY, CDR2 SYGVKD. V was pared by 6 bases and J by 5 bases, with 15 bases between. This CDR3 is CAIRATSTGDTQYF. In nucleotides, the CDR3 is TGTGCCATCAGAGCCACTTCTACGGGAGATACGCAGTATTTT.

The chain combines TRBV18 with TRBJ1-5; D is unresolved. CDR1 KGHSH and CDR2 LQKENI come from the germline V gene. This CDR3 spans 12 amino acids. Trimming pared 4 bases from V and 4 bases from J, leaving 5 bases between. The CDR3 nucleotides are TGTGCCAGCTCACTAAGTAATCAGCCCCAGCATTTT. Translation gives CASSLSNQPQHF.

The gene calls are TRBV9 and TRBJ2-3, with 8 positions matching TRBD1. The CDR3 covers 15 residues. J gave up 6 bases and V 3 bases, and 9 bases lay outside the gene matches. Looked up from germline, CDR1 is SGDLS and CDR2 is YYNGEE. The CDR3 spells CASSGNRGRTDTQYF. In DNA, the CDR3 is TGTGCCAGCAGCGGAAACAGGGGGAGGACGGATACGCAGTATTTT.

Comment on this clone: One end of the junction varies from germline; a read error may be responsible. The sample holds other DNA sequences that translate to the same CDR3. CDR3 coding DNA: TGTGCTAGTGGGTTGGAAGGGACAGGATCCGGAGCTTTCTTT. It codes for CASGLEGTGSGAFF. The J gene is TRBJ1-1, the V gene TRBV12-5; TRBD1 matches 8 bases. Germline-derived CDR1 and CDR2 are LGHNT and FRNRAP. This CDR3 comprises 14 residues.

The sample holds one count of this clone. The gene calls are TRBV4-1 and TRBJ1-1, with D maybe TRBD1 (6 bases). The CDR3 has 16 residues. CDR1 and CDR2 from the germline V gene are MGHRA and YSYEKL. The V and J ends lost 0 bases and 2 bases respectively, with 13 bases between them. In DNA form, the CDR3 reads TGCGCCAGCAGCCAAGAGATTGTCAGGGGCAACACTGAAGCTTTCTTT. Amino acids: CASSQEIVRGNTEAFF.

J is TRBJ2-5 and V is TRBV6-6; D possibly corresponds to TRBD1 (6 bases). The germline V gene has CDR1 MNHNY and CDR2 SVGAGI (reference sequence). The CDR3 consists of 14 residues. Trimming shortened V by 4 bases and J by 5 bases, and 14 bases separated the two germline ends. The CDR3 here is CASSSTDRRETQYF. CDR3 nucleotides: TGTGCCAGCAGTTCCACGGACAGACGGGAGACCCAGTACTTC.

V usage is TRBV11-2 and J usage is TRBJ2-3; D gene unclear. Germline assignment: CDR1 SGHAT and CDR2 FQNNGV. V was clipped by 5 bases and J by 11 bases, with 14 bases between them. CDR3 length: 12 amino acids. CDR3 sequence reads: CASSPLSVGQYF. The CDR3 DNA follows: TGTGCCAGCAGCCCGCTGTCCGTTGGGCAGTATTTT.

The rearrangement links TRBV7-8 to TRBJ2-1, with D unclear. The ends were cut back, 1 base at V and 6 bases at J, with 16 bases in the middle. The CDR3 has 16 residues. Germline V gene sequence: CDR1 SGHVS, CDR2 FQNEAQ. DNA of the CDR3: TGTGCCAGCAGCTTAGAACGGGTATTGGGTTTCAATGAGCAGTTCTTC. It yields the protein CASSLERVLGFNEQFF.

The CDR3 DNA sequence: TGTGCCGGCGGGTCGGGGTCCGGGAATGAGCAGTTCTTC. Residues: CAGGSGSGNEQFF. This chain uses TRBV6-5 with TRBJ2-1, with D possibly TRBD2 on 5 matching bases. CDR1 MNHEY and CDR2 SVGAGI come from the germline V gene. CDR3 length: 13 residues. V lost 11 bases, J lost 7 bases, and 18 bases lay in between.

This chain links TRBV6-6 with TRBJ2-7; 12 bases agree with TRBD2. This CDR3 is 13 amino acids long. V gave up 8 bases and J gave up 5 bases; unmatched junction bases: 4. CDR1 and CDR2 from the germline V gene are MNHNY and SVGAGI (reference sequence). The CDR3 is CASGTSGFNEQYF. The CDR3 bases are TGTGCCAGCGGGACTAGCGGGTTCAACGAGCAGTACTTC.

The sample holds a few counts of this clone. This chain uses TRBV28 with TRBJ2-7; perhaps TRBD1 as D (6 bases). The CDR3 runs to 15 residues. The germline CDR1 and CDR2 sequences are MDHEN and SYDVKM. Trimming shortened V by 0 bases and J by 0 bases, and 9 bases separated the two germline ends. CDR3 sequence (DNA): TGTGCCAGCAGTTTATGGGACAGTCTCTCCTACGAGCAGTACTTC. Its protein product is CASSLWDSLSYEQYF.

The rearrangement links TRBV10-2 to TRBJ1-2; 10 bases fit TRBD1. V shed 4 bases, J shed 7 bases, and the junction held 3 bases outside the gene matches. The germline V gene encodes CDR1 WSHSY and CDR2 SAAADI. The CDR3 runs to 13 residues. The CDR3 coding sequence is TGCGCCAGCAGTGTTGGGACAGGGGTTGGCTACACCTTC. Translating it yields CASSVGTGVGYTF.

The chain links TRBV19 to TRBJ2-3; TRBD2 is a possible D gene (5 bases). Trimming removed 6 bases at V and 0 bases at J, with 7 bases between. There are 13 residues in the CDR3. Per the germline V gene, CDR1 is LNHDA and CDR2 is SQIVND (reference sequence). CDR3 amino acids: CASSPGSTDTQYF. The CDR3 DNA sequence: TGTGCCAGTAGCCCGGGGAGCACAGATACGCAGTATTTT.

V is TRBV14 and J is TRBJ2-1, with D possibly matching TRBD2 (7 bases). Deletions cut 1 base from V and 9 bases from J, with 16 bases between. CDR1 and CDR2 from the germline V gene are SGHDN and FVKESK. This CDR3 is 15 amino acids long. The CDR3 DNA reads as TGTGCCAGCAGCCAAGTGGGGGGGGCGCCGGGTGAGCAGTTCTTC. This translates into CASSQVGGAPGEQFF.

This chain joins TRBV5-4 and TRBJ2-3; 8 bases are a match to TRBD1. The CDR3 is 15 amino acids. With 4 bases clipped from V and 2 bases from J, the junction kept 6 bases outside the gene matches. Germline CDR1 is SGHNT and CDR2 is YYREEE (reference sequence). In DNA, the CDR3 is TGTGCCAGCAGCCAAGACAGGGGAGTCACAGATACGCAGTATTTT. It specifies CASSQDRGVTDTQYF.

DNA for the CDR3: TGCAGCGTTGCCGACAGGGTCCTTCAAGAGACCCAGTACTTC. Residues: CSVADRVLQETQYF. The chain carries TRBV29-1 and TRBJ2-5, with 7 bases identical to TRBD1. CDR1 and CDR2 (germline): SQVTM, ANQGSEA. This CDR3 contains 14 residues. V lost 4 bases and J lost 2; bases outside the gene matches: 7.

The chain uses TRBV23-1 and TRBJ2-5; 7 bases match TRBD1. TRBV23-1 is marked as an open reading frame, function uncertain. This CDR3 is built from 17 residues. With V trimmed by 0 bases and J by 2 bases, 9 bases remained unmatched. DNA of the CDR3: TGCGCCAGCAGTCAATCGCTTCCGGGACAGAGACAAGAGACCCAGTACTTC. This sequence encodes CASSQSLPGQRQETQYF.

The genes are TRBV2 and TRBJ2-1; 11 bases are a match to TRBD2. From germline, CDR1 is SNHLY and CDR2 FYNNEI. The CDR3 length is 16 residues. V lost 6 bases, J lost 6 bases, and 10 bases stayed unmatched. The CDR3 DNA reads TGTGCCAGCAGCACCATACTAGCGGGAGTCTCCAATGAGCAGTTCTTC. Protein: CASSTILAGVSNEQFF.

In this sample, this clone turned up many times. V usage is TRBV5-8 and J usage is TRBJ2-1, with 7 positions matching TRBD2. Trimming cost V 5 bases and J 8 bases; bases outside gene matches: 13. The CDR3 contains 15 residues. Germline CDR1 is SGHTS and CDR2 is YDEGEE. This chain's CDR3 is CASSLSPQAGDEQFF. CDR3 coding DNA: TGTGCCAGCAGTTTATCACCACAGGCGGGGGATGAGCAGTTCTTC.

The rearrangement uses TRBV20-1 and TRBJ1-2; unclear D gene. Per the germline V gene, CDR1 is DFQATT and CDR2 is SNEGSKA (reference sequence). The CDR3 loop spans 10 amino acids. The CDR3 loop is CIPWSAGYTF. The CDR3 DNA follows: TGCATCCCATGGTCCGCGGGCTACACCTTC.